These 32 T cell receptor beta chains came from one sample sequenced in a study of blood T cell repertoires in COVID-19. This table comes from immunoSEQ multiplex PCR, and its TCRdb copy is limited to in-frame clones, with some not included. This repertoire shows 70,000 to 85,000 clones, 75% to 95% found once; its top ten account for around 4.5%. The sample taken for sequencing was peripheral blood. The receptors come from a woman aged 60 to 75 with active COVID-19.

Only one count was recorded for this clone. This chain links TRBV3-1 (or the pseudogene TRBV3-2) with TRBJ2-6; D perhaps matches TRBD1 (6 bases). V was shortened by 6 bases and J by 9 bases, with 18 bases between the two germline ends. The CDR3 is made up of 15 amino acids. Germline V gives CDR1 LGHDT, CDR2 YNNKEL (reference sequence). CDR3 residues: CASSRQGPRGNVLTF. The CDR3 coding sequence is TGTGCCAGCAGTCGGCAGGGGCCCCGAGGCAACGTCCTGACTTTC.

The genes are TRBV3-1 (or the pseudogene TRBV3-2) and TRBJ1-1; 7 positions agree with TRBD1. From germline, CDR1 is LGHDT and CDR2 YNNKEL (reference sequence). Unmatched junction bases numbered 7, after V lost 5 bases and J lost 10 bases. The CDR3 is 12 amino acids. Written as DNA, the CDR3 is TGTGCCAGCAGCTACACAGGGGTAGGAGCTTTCTTT. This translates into CASSYTGVGAFF.

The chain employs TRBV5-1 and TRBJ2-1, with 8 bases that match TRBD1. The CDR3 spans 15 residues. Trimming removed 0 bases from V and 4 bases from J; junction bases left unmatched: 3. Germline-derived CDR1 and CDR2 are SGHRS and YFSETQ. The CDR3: CASSLAQGGYNEQFF. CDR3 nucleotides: TGCGCCAGCAGCTTGGCACAGGGGGGTTACAATGAGCAGTTCTTC.

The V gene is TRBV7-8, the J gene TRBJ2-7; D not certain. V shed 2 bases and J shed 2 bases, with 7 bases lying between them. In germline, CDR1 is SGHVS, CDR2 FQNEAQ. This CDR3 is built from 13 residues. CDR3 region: CASSLQHTYEQYF. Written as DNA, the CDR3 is TGTGCCAGCAGCTTACAACATACCTACGAGCAGTACTTC.

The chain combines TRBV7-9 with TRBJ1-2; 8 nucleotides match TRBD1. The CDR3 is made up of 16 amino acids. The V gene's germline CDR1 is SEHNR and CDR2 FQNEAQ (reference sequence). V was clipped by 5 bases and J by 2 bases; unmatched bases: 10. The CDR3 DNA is TGTGCCAGCAGCCGGAGTGGGACAGGCGGAAACTATGGCTACACCTTC. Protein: CASSRSGTGGNYGYTF.

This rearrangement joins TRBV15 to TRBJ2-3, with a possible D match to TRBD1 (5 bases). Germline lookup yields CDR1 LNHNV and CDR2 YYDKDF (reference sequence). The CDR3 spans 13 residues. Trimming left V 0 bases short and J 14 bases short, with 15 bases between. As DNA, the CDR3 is TGTGCCACCAGCAGAGATCTGGTCGGCCAGGGGTATTTT. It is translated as CATSRDLVGQGYF.

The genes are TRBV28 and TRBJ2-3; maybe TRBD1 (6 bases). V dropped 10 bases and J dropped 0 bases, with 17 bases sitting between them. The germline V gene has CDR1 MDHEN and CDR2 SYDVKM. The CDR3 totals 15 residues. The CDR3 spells CATTNRVASTDTQYF. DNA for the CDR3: TGTGCCACCACTAACAGGGTAGCTAGCACAGATACGCAGTATTTT.

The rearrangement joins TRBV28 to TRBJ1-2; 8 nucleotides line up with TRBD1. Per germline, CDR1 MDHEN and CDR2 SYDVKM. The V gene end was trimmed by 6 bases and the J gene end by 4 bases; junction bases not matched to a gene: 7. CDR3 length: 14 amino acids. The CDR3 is CASSTGQGVYGYTF. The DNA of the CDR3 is TGTGCCAGCAGCACCGGACAGGGTGTCTATGGCTACACCTTC.

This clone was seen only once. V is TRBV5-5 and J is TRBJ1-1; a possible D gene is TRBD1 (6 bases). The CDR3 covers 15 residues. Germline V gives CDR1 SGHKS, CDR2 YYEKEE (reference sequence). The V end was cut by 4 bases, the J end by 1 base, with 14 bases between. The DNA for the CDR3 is TGTGCCAGCAGCCCTTGGACAGCAACGAACACTGAAGCTTTCTTT. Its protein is CASSPWTATNTEAFF.

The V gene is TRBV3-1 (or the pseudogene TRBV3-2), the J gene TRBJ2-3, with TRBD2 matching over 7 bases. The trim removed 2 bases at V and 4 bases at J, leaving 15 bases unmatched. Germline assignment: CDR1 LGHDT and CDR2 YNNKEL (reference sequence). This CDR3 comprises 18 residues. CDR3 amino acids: CASSQSPPGGLSSDTQYF. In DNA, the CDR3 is TGTGCCAGCAGCCAAAGTCCCCCGGGAGGCCTGTCGTCAGATACGCAGTATTTT.

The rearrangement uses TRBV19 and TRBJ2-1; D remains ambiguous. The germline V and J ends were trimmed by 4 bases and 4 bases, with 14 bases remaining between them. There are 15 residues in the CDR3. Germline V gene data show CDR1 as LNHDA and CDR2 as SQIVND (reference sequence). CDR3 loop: CASSSGSVRYNEQFF. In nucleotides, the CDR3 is TGTGCCAGTAGTAGCGGCAGCGTGAGATACAATGAGCAGTTCTTC.

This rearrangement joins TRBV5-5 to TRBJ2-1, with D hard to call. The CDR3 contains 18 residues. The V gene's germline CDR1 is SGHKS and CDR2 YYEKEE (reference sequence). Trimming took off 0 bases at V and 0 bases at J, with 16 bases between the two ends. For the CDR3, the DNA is TGTGCCAGCAGCTTGGACTACTTCTTACTCCGCTCCTACAATGAGCAGTTCTTC. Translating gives CASSLDYFLLRSYNEQFF.

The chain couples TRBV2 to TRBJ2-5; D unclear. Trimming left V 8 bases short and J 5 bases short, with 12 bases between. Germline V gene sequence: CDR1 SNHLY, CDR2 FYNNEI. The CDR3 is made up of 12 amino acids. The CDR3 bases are TGTGCCAGCCGAACAGACGCTGAGACCCAGTACTTC. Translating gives CASRTDAETQYF.

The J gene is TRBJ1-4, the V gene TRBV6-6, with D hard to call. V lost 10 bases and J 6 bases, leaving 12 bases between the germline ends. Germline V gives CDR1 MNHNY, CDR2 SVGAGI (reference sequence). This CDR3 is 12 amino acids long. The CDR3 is CATRGVDEKLFF. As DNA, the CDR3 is TGTGCCACCCGGGGAGTCGATGAAAAACTGTTTTTT.

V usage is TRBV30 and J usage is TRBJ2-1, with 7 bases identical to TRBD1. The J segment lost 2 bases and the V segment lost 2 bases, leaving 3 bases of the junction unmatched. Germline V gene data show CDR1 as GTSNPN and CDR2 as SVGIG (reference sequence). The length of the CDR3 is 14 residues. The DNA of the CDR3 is TGTGCCTGGAGTACGAGGGGGCCCTACAATGAGCAGTTCTTC. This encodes CAWSTRGPYNEQFF.

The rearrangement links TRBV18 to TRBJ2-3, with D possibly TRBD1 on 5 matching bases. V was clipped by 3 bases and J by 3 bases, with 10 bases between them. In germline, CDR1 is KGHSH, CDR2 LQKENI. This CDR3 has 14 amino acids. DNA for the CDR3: TGTGCCAGCTCACCTCAGGACACGACAGATACGCAGTATTTT. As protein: CASSPQDTTDTQYF.

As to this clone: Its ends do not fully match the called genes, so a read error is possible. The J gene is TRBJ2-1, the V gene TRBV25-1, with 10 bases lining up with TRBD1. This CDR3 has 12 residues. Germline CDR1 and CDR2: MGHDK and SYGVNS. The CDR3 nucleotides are TGTGCCAGCAGTGATGGGACAGGGGAAAATCTCTTC. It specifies CASSDGTGENLF.

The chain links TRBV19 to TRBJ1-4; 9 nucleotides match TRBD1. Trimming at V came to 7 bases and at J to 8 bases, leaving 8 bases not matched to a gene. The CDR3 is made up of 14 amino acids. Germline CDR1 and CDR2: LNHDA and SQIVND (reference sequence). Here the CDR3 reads CASIGGQGGEKLFF. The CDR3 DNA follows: TGTGCCAGTATTGGGGGACAGGGAGGGGAAAAACTGTTTTTT.

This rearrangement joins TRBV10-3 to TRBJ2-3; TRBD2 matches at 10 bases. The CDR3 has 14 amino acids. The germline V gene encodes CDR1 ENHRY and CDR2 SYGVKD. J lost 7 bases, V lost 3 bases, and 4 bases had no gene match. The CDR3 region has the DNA TGTGCCATCAGTGACGGACTAGCGGATAATACGCAGTATTTT. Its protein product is CAISDGLADNTQYF.

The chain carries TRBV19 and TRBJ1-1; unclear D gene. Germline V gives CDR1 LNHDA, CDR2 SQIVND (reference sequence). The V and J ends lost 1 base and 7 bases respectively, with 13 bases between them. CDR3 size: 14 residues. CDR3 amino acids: CASSIGGTADEAFF. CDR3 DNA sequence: TGTGCCAGTAGTATAGGGGGTACAGCGGATGAAGCTTTCTTT.

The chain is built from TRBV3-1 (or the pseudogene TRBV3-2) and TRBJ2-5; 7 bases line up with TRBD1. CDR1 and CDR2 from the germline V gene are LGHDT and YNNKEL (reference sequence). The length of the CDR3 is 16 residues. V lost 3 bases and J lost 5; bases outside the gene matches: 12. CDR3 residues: CASSHGTVPRRETQYF. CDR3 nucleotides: TGTGCCAGCAGCCACGGGACAGTCCCAAGGAGGGAGACCCAGTACTTC.

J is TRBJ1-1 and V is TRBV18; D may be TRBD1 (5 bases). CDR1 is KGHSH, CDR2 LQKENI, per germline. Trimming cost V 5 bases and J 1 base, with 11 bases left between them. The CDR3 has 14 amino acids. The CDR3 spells CASSMDKRNTEAFF. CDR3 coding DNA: TGTGCCAGCTCAATGGACAAGAGGAACACTGAAGCTTTCTTT.

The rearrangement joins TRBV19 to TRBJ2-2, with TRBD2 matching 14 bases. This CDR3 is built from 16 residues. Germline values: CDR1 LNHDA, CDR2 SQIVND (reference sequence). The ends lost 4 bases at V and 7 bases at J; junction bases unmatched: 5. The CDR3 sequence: CASSTPGLAGVGELFF. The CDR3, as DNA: TGTGCCAGTAGTACACCGGGACTAGCGGGAGTCGGGGAGCTGTTTTTT.

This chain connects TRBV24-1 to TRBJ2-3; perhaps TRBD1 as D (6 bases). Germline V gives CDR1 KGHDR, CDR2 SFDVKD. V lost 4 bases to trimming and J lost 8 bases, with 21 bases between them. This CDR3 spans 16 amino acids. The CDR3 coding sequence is TGTGCCACCAGTGACCGCGTTCTTTCAGGGGCTGCTACGCAGTATTTT. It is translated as CATSDRVLSGAATQYF.

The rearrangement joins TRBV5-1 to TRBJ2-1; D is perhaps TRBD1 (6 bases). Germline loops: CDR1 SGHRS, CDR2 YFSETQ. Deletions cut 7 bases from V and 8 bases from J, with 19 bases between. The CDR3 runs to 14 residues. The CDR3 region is CASGVQGRSDEQFF. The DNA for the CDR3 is TGCGCCAGCGGGGTACAGGGTAGGAGCGATGAGCAGTTCTTC.

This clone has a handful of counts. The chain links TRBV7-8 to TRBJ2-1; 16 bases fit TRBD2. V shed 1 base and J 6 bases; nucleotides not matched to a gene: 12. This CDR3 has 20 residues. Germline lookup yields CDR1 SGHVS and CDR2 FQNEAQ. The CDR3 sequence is CASSLVSGLAGGTTTNEQFF. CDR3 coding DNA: TGTGCCAGCAGCTTAGTGTCGGGACTAGCGGGAGGGACGACGACCAATGAGCAGTTCTTC.

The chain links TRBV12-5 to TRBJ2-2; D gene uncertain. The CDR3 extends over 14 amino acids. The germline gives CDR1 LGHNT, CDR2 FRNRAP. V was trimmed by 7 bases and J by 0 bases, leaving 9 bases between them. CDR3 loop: CASARAANTGELFF. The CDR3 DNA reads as TGTGCTAGTGCCCGAGCCGCGAACACCGGGGAGCTGTTTTTT.

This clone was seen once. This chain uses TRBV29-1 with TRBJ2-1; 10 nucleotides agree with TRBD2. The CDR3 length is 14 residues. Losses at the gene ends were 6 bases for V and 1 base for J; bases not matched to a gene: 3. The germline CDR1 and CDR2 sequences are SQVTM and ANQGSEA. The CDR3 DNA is TGCAGCGTAGCGGGAGGGGGATCCTACAATGAGCAGTTCTTC. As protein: CSVAGGGSYNEQFF.

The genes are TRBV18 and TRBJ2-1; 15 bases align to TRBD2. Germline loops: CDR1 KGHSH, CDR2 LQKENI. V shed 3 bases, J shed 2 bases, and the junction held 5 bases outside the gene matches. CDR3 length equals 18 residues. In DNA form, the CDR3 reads TGTGCCAGCTCACCGAGGACTAGCGGGAGGGCCACCTACAATGAGCAGTTCTTC. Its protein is CASSPRTSGRATYNEQFF.

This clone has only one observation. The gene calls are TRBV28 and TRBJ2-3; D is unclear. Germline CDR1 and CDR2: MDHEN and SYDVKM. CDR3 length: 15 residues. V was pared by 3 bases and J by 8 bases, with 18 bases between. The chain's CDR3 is CASSFFSLVTRTQYF. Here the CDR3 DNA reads TGTGCCAGCAGTTTTTTCAGCCTAGTCACCCGTACGCAGTATTTT. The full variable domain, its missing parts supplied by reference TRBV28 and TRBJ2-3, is DVKVTQSSRYLVKRTGEKVFLECVQDMDHENMFWYRQDPGLGLRLIYFSYDVKMKEKGDIPEGYSVSREKKERFSLILESASTNQTSMYLCASSFFSLVTRTQYFGPGTRLTVL.

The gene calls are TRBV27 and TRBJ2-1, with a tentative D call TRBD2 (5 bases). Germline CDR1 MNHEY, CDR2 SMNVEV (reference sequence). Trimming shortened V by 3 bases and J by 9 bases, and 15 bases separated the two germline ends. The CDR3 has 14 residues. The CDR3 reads CASSLAPGLGEQFF. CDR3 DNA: TGTGCCAGCAGTTTGGCCCCGGGGTTGGGTGAGCAGTTCTTC.

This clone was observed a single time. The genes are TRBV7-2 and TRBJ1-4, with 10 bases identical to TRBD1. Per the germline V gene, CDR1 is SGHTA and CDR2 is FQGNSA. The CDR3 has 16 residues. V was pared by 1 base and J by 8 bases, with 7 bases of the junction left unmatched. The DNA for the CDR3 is TGTGCCAGCAGCTTAGATGACAGGGGGCGAGGCGAAAAACTGTTTTTT. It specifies CASSLDDRGRGEKLFF.